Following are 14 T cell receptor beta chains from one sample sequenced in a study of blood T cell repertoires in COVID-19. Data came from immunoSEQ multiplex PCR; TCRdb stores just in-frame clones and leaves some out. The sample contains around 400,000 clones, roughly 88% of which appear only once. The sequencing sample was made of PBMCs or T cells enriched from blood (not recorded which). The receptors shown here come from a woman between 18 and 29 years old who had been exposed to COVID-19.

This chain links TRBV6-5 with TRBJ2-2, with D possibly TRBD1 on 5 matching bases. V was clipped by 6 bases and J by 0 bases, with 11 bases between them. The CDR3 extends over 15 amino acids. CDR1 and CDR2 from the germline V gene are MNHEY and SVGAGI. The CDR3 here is CASRLRQTNTGELFF. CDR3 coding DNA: TGTGCCAGCAGATTAAGACAGACGAACACCGGGGAGCTGTTTTTT.

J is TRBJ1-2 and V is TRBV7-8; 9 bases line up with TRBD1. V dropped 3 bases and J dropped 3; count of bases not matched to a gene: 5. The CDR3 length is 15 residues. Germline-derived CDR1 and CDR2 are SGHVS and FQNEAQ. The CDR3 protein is CASSLGTGPYYGYTF. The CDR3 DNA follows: TGTGCCAGCAGCTTGGGGACAGGGCCGTACTATGGCTACACCTTC.

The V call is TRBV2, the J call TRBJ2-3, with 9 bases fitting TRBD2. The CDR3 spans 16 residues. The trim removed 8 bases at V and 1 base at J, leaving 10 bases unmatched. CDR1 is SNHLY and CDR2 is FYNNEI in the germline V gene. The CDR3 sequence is CASALAGLPGTDTQYF. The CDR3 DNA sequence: TGTGCCAGCGCGCTAGCGGGATTGCCTGGCACAGATACGCAGTATTTT.

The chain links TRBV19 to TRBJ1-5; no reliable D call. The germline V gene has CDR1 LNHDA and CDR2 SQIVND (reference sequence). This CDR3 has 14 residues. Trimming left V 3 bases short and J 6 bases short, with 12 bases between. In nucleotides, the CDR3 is TGTGCCAGTAGTATCGGGAATGAGGGTCAGCCCCAGCATTTT. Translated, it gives CASSIGNEGQPQHF.

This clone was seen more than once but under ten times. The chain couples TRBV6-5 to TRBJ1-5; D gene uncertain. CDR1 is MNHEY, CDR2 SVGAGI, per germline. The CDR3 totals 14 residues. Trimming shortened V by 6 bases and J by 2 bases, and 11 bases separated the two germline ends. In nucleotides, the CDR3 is TGTGCCAGCAGCGCCCTCGGGGGCAATCAGCCCCAGCATTTT. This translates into CASSALGGNQPQHF.

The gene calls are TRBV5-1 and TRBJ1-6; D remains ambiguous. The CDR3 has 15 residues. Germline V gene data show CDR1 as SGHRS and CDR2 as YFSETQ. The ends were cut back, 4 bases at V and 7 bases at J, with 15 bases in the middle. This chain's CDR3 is CASSPDGGFNSPLHF. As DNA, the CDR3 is TGCGCCAGCAGCCCCGACGGAGGCTTCAATTCACCCCTCCACTTT.

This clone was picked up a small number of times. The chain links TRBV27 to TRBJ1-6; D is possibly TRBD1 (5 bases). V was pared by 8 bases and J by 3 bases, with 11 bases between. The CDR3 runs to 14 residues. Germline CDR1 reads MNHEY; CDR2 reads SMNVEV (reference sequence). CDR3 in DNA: TGTGCCAGCCGGGGGGGACTCTATAATTCACCCCTCCACTTT. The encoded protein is CASRGGLYNSPLHF.

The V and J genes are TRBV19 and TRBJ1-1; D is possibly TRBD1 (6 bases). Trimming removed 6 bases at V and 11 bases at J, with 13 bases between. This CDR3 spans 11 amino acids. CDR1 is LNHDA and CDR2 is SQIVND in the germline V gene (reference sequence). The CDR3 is CASRGALGAFF. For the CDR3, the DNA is TGTGCCAGTAGGGGGGCCCTGGGTGCTTTCTTT.

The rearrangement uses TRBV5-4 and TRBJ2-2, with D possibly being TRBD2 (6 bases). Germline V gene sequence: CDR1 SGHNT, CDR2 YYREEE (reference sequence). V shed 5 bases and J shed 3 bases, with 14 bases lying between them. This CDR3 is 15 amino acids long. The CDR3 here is CASSYKRVDTGELFF. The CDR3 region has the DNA TGTGCCAGCAGTTATAAGCGGGTCGACACCGGGGAGCTGTTTTTT.

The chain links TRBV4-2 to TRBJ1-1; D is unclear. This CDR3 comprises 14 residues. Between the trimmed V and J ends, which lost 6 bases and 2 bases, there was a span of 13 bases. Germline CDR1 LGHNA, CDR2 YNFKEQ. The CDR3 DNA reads TGTGCCAGCAGACAACCGTCCCTTAACACTGAAGCTTTCTTT. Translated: CASRQPSLNTEAFF.

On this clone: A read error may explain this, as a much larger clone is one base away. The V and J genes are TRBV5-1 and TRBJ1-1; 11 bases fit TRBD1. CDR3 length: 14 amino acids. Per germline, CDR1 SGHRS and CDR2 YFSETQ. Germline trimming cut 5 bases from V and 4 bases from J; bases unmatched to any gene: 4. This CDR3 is CASRPGTGGTEAFF. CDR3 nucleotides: TGCGCCAGCAGACCCGGGACAGGGGGCACTGAAGCTTTCTTT.

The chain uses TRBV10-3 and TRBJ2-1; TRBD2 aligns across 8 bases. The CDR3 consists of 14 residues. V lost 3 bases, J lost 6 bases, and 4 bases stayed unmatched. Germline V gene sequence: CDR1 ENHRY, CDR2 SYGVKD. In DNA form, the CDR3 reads TGTGCCATCAGTGACCCCGGGACTAGCAATGAGCAGTTCTTC. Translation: CAISDPGTSNEQFF.

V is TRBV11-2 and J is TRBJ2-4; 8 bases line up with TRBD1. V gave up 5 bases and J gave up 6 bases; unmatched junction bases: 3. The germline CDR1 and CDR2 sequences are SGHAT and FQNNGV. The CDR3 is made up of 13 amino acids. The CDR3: CASSPDRGNIQYF. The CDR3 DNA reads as TGTGCCAGCAGCCCCGACAGGGGAAACATTCAGTACTTC.

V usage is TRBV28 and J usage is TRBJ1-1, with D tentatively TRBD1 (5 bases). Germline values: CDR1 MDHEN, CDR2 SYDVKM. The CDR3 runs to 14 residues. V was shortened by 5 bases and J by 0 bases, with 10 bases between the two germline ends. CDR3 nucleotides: TGTGCCAGCAGTCCGGGACTACTGAACACTGAAGCTTTCTTT. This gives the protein CASSPGLLNTEAFF.